The 25 T cell receptor beta chains below all came from one sample that was sequenced in a study of vaccination and CD4 T cells after COVID-19. Treatment: approximately 9-day PBMC culture with coronavirus spike peptide pools or control peptides (ViraFEST assay). These receptors' antigens are unknown. Once obtained from cultured CD4+ T cells, the DNA was sequenced using the Oncomine TCR Beta short-read assay. TCRdb used MiXCR to reprocess the PCR reads, holding one entry per CDR3 protein. This sample yields about 16,000 distinct CDR3 sequences, of which about 55% are seen a single time; 7% to 10% belongs to the top ten. Sequencing used CD4+ T cells from blood, cultured in vitro. Every receptor here comes from a human donor who had recovered from COVID-19.

The chain joins TRBV6-2 or TRBV6-3 to TRBJ1-4, with 9 bases identical to TRBD1. From germline, CDR1 is MNHEY and CDR2 SVGEGT. The CDR3 sequence is 13 residues long. V dropped 8 bases and J dropped 11; count of bases not matched to a gene: 9. CDR3 sequence reads: CASRDRVGDKLFF. In DNA, the CDR3 is TGTGCCAGCCGGGACAGGGTAGGAGATAAACTGTTTTTT.

The chain joins TRBV20-1 to TRBJ2-1; 10 positions agree with TRBD2. Per the germline V gene, CDR1 is DFQATT and CDR2 is SNEGSKA (reference sequence). V trimming: 3 bases; J trimming: 6 bases; junction bases outside the gene matches: 8. The CDR3 totals 15 residues. For the CDR3, the DNA is TGCAGTGCTAGGCAGCCAGCGGGAGGGACCAATGAGCAGTTCTTC. Encoded protein: CSARQPAGGTNEQFF.

CDR3 loop: CSARGPLRGGSYEQYF. The CDR3 DNA is TGCAGTGCTAGGGGCCCTCTCCGGGGGGGCTCCTACGAGCAGTACTTC. The chain combines TRBV20-1 with TRBJ2-7, with 8 bases aligning to TRBD2. Per the germline V gene, CDR1 is DFQATT and CDR2 is SNEGSKA (reference sequence). V lost 3 bases, J lost 0 bases, and 10 bases stayed unmatched. The CDR3 has 16 amino acids.

The chain employs TRBV7-9 and TRBJ2-5; 9 nucleotides agree with TRBD2. Unmatched junction bases numbered 7, after V lost 6 bases and J lost 5 bases. Germline loops: CDR1 SEHNR, CDR2 FQNEAQ (reference sequence). CDR3 length: 14 amino acids. The CDR3 is CASRGELAGETQYF. CDR3 nucleotide sequence: TGTGCCAGCAGAGGGGAGCTAGCGGGGGAGACCCAGTACTTC.

This clonotype was recorded a few times. The CDR3 region has the DNA TGTGCCATCAGTGACCGGGGACTAGCGGGAGCACACGCCACCGGGGAGCTGTTTTTT. Translation gives CAISDRGLAGAHATGELFF. The chain has TRBV10-3 and TRBJ2-2; 14 nucleotides line up with TRBD2. Trimming cost V 3 bases and J 4 bases; bases outside gene matches: 10. The CDR3 contains 19 residues. Per germline, CDR1 ENHRY and CDR2 SYGVKD.

Turning to this clonotype: One junction end does not reproduce the germline sequence, and a read error may be involved. The chain joins TRBV7-7 to TRBJ2-5; D is ambiguous. Germline lookup yields CDR1 SSHAT and CDR2 FNYEAQ (reference sequence). The CDR3 contains 14 residues. The CDR3: CASSFSLRGETQYF. CDR3 bases: TGTGCTAGCAGCTTTTCCCTGAGAGGAGAGACCCAGTACTTC.

The table lists this clonotype with a count of one. This chain links TRBV10-2 with TRBJ2-3; 12 positions match TRBD2. The CDR3 consists of 18 residues. In germline, CDR1 is WSHSY, CDR2 SAAADI. Unmatched junction bases numbered 10, after V lost 4 bases and J lost 2 bases. The CDR3, as DNA: TGCGCCAGCAGTGGACGGCTAGCGGGAGGGCTTGACACAGATACGCAGTATTTT. It encodes CASSGRLAGGLDTDTQYF.

The chain employs TRBV2 and TRBJ2-3; D perhaps matches TRBD2 (6 bases). Trimming pared 8 bases from V and 1 base from J, leaving 10 bases between. The CDR3 runs 13 residues. Germline loops: CDR1 SNHLY, CDR2 FYNNEI. This CDR3 is CASAREGTDTQYF. CDR3 DNA: TGTGCCAGCGCAAGGGAGGGCACAGATACGCAGTATTTT. Full variable domain (missing parts from reference TRBV2 and TRBJ2-3): EPEVTQTPSHQVTQMGQEVILRCVPISNHLYFYWYRQILGQKVEFLVSFYNNEISEKSEIFDDQFSVERPDGSNFTLKIRSTKLEDSAMYFCASAREGTDTQYFGPGTRLTVL.

The table lists this clonotype with a few counts. The chain recombines TRBV9 with TRBJ1-6; D possibly corresponds to TRBD1 (6 bases). Looked up from germline, CDR1 is SGDLS and CDR2 is YYNGEE. V gave up 0 bases and J gave up 12 bases, with 22 bases separating them. The CDR3 is 17 amino acids. The CDR3 sequence is CASSVALETGASRPLHF. The DNA for the CDR3 is TGTGCCAGCAGCGTAGCTCTGGAGACAGGCGCATCGAGACCCCTCCACTTT.

J is TRBJ2-7 and V is TRBV9; 8 bases map to TRBD1. Germline CDR1 reads SGDLS; CDR2 reads YYNGEE. This CDR3 region has 17 residues. The trim removed 4 bases at V and 1 base at J, leaving 13 bases unmatched. CDR3 DNA sequence: TGTGCCAGCAGCCTAAGAGCCGGGACAGGCCGTTCCTACGAGCAGTACTTC. This gives the protein CASSLRAGTGRSYEQYF. Looking up the rest from reference TRBV9 and TRBJ2-7 gives the full variable domain: DSGVTQTPKHLITATGQRVTLRCSPRSGDLSVYWYQQSLDQGLQFLIQYYNGEERAKGNILERFSAQQFPDLHSELNLSSLELGDSALYFCASSLRAGTGRSYEQYFGPGTRLTVT.

As concerns this clonotype: At one boundary the junction diverges from the germline segment, which might be a read error. The genes are TRBV7-7 and TRBJ2-1, with 13 nucleotides matching TRBD2. CDR1 SSHAT and CDR2 FNYEAQ come from the germline V gene (reference sequence). This CDR3 region has 14 residues. CDR3: CASSVGLAGTEQFF. CDR3 DNA: TGTGCTAGCAGCGTGGGACTAGCGGGAACTGAGCAGTTCTTC.

The count of this clonotype is one. The rearrangement joins TRBV20-1 to TRBJ2-5; 8 bases are shared with TRBD1. Germline V gives CDR1 DFQATT, CDR2 SNEGSKA (reference sequence). CDR3 size: 13 residues. V lost 6 bases, J lost 6 bases, and 9 bases stayed unmatched. The CDR3 is CSAPTGATKTQYF. The CDR3 DNA reads TGCAGTGCCCCGACAGGGGCAACGAAGACCCAGTACTTC.

The chain employs TRBV27 and TRBJ2-6; tentative D call: TRBD2 (6 bases). V was cut by 2 bases and J by 11 bases, with 13 bases left in between. The V gene's germline CDR1 is MNHEY and CDR2 SMNVEV (reference sequence). The CDR3 consists of 14 residues. The CDR3, as DNA: TGTGCCAGCAGTTTAAGTTCGGGGGTGGACGTCCTGACTTTC. The encoded protein is CASSLSSGVDVLTF.

This chain joins TRBV7-9 and TRBJ1-4; possible D gene TRBD1, 5 bases. The CDR3 sequence is 14 residues long. V lost 6 bases and J lost 7, with 15 bases in between. CDR1 and CDR2 (germline): SEHNR, FQNEAQ (reference sequence). The DNA of the CDR3 is TGTGCCAGCAGGGGGGGTAGGGGACGTGAAAAACTGTTTTTT. It specifies CASRGGRGREKLFF.

This clonotype has more than one count but fewer than ten. This chain links TRBV6-2 or TRBV6-3 with TRBJ1-2, with 7 bases aligning to TRBD1. With V trimmed by 0 bases and J by 12 bases, 4 bases remained unmatched. Germline V gene sequence: CDR1 MNHEY, CDR2 SVGEGT. The CDR3 sequence is 12 residues long. This CDR3 is CASSYSRGLNTF. Here the CDR3 DNA reads TGTGCCAGCAGTTACTCAAGGGGGCTTAACACCTTC.

This clonotype appeared a few times. The chain links TRBV6-1 to TRBJ2-2; D not certain. Trimming removed 4 bases from V and 2 bases from J, with 8 bases in between. Germline V gene data show CDR1 as MNHNS and CDR2 as SASEGT. CDR3 length: 14 amino acids. CDR3 in DNA: TGTGCCAGCAGTGGAGTAGTAAACACCGGGGAGCTGTTTTTT. Amino acid sequence: CASSGVVNTGELFF.

This clonotype was counted only a few times. The rearrangement links TRBV10-3 to TRBJ2-5, with 10 nucleotides matching TRBD2. This CDR3 has 15 residues. Germline CDR1 and CDR2: ENHRY and SYGVKD. V was clipped by 6 bases and J by 4 bases; unmatched bases: 8. The CDR3 bases are TGTGCCATCAGGGGGACCGGGACTAGCGTAGAGACCCAGTACTTC. It codes for CAIRGTGTSVETQYF.

This clonotype was detected only a few times. The chain joins TRBV30 to TRBJ2-3; D is ambiguous. This CDR3 contains 11 residues. The V gene lost 1 base and the J gene lost 4 bases, with 3 bases spanning the gap. Germline lookup yields CDR1 GTSNPN and CDR2 SVGIG (reference sequence). For the CDR3, the DNA is TGTGCCTGGAGTGGTGCAGATACGCAGTATTTT. Translation: CAWSGADTQYF.

This clonotype appeared a few times. CDR3 DNA sequence: TGTGCCTGGTGTGCGGACAGCGCCGGGTCACCCCTCCACTTT. Encoded protein: CAWCADSAGSPLHF. The chain links TRBV30 to TRBJ1-6; D might be TRBD1 (6 bases). This CDR3 spans 14 amino acids. V was trimmed by 5 bases and J by 10 bases, leaving 18 bases between them. Germline V gene lookup returns CDR1 GTSNPN and CDR2 SVGIG (reference sequence).

V and J are TRBV18 and TRBJ1-1; weak D call: TRBD1 (6 bases). V lost 3 bases, J lost 5 bases, and 25 bases lay in between. This CDR3 has 18 residues. The germline gives CDR1 KGHSH, CDR2 LQKENI. The CDR3 bases are TGTGCCAGCTCACCGAATCTCGGGGGCATCGGCATAGGGACTGAAGCTTTCTTT. Amino acids: CASSPNLGGIGIGTEAFF.

This clonotype came up a few times. The genes are TRBV20-1 and TRBJ2-3, with TRBD2 matching over 11 bases. Per the germline V gene, CDR1 is DFQATT and CDR2 is SNEGSKA (reference sequence). The CDR3 is made up of 15 amino acids. The V segment lost 1 base and the J segment 3 bases; nucleotides outside the gene matches: 3. CDR3 bases: TGCAGTGCTAGAGTAGCGGGAGGGTTGACAGATACGCAGTATTTT. Its protein is CSARVAGGLTDTQYF.

J is TRBJ2-6 and V is TRBV6-5; 10 bases align to TRBD1. CDR3 length: 18 residues. V was clipped by 2 bases and J by 0 bases; unmatched bases: 4. Germline V CDR1 and CDR2: MNHEY, SVGAGI. The CDR3 here is CASSYPTGGTSGANVLTF. CDR3 bases: TGTGCCAGCAGTTACCCGACAGGGGGCACCTCTGGGGCCAACGTCCTGACTTTC.

The J gene is TRBJ1-5, the V gene TRBV28; D may be TRBD1 (5 bases). Trimming left V 7 bases short and J 4 bases short, with 11 bases between. CDR1 is MDHEN, CDR2 SYDVKM, per germline. This CDR3 comprises 13 residues. CDR3 nucleotides: TGTGCCAGCATTGGGGGGGTGAATCAGCCCCAGCATTTT. It translates to CASIGGVNQPQHF.

This clonotype has a handful of counts. The chain is built from TRBV20-1 and TRBJ2-3; maybe TRBD2 (6 bases). From germline, CDR1 is DFQATT and CDR2 SNEGSKA (reference sequence). V lost 5 bases to trimming and J lost 2 bases, with 17 bases between them. This CDR3 region has 15 residues. CDR3 sequence: CSASRDFLSTDTQYF. The CDR3 DNA sequence: TGCAGTGCTTCCCGGGACTTCCTTTCCACAGATACGCAGTATTTT.

The rearrangement joins TRBV10-3 to TRBJ2-1, with D tentatively TRBD2 (5 bases). The CDR3 has 13 residues. Germline loops: CDR1 ENHRY, CDR2 SYGVKD. The V and J ends lost 10 bases and 6 bases respectively, with 16 bases between them. The CDR3 sequence is CATQRTGGNEQFF. DNA for the CDR3: TGTGCCACCCAAAGGACTGGTGGCAATGAGCAGTTCTTC.